This entry lists 2 T cell receptor beta chains sequenced from one sample in a study of CD8 T cells in Susac syndrome. A quantity of roughly 0.5 to 1 ug RNA underwent reverse transcription using random hexamers. TCRdb ran MiXCR on the immunoSEQ multiplex PCR reads and lists one entry per CDR3 protein. This table has around 180,000 distinct CDR3 sequences, almost 96% appearing once. What was sequenced was CD4+ T cells from PBMCs. The receptors were sampled from a human donor with multiple sclerosis.

The chain combines TRBV6-2 or TRBV6-3 with TRBJ2-3; TRBD2 matches 13 bases. V dropped 2 bases and J dropped 6; count of bases not matched to a gene: 11. This CDR3 has 18 amino acids. Per the germline V gene, CDR1 is MNHEY and CDR2 is SVGEGT. The CDR3 spells CASSYTTTGLAGRDTQYF. CDR3 nucleotides: TGTGCCAGCAGTTACACTACCACGGGACTAGCGGGAAGGGATACGCAGTATTTT.

The CDR3 reads CSAIFQGRGYNEQFF. In DNA, the CDR3 is TGCAGTGCTATATTCCAGGGGAGAGGCTACAATGAGCAGTTCTTC. The V gene is TRBV20-1, the J gene TRBJ2-1, with D perhaps TRBD1 (6 bases). There are 15 residues in the CDR3. In germline, CDR1 is DFQATT, CDR2 SNEGSKA (reference sequence). The V end lost 4 bases, the J end lost 3 bases, and 16 bases lay between the germline ends.